This TCR beta chain emerged from a study of brain T cells in children with intractable seizures (TCRdb year 2021). About the investigation overall: A NanoString immunology panel was first used to screen resected brain tissue from roughly 53 pediatric epilepsy surgery cases for immune gene transcripts. Among the approximately twelve selected surgery cases, pre-surgery blood was additionally sequenced for eight, leaving four cases with brain tissue only.

TCR beta chain sequences were generated from genomic DNA using the immunoSEQ assay. The paper's processing steps were these. Any CDR3 sequence that did not begin with the conserved framework cysteine at position 104 was removed by hand. To get clonality, the normalized Shannon's Diversity Index was subtracted from one, giving values from 0 (maximal diversity) to 1 (oligoclonal). To check whether a given CDR3 had different frequencies in two samples, for example brain versus blood, chi-squared comparison-of-proportions tests were used. Public clonotypes were found by searching immuneACCESS, and the VDJdb browser was used to assess similarity to known antiviral clonotypes. The source is immuneACCESS, and TCRdb retained only in-frame sequences with V and J called. Part of the clones is not carried over; for the studies checked, unresolved V genes explain less than half of this, and the remainder is unexplained. V, J and clone size derive from that table, while D and trimming were established from the DNA sequence. The sample table shows about 120,000 clones, and roughly 92% are seen once. 3.5% to 4% of the sample comes from the top ten.

Broad study findings and their caveats: Because sequencing depth differed between pre- and post-surgery blood, the absence of clones from the pre-surgery sample may reflect undersampling. Viral specificity was inferred solely from CDR3 sequence similarity, and the HCMV serostatus of the patients was not known.

Compared with germline, V lacks 0 bases and J lacks 6 bases; bases without a gene match: 4. Inclusive of the bounding cysteine and phenylalanine, the CDR3 is 15 residues long. Just the 45-base CDR3 DNA is kept, in frame starting at base 1. Based on the germline V gene (reference sequence), the CDR1 and CDR2 sequences are LNHDA and SQIVND. What this sample's time point label stands for: resected brain tissue, or blood drawn just prior to surgery. The surgery cases that showed the highest brain T cell transcript signatures were chosen for TCR beta chain sequencing of brain tissue, and of blood when it was available. Before surgery, patients had received at least one anti-epileptic drug. The TCR-sequenced patients were children whose drug-resistant epilepsy was caused by tuberous sclerosis complex, focal cortical dysplasia, Rasmussen encephalitis or hemimegalencephaly. The blood samples were collected right before the epilepsy surgery. Bulk genomic DNA was isolated from unsorted brain tissue and whole blood using the Monarch genomic DNA purification kit.

With regard to this clone: Its target antigen remains unknown. No base quality information exists; no much larger clone differs at one position.

This chain joins TRBV19 to TRBJ2-2; TRBD2 aligns with 7 central bases. Sample: peripheral blood, taken at surgery. The clonotype was recovered from a boy younger than two with hemimegalencephaly and intractable seizures. CDR3 loop: CASSIEAGAPGELFF. The sequenced DNA is TGTGCCAGTAGTATAGAGGCGGGAGCTCCCGGGGAGCTGTTTTTT.